The rows below give T cell receptor beta chains drawn from one sample of a study of technical replicates of blood from a handful of donors. Only in-frame clones appear in the TCRdb table, and some are missing; sequencing was by immunoSEQ multiplex PCR. The table has 40,000 to 60,000 clones, about 90% seen once. Sequences were obtained from PBMCs. All receptors come from a human donor in good health. Some clones in this sample may be carry-over from other donors' samples. The CDR3 runs from the conserved cysteine through the conserved F or W. Fields, in order: J gene, V gene, D gene, clone size, CDR3 DNA, CDR3 protein. D genes are given only for firm matches. Clone sizes are given selectively: once, few, many, or a class where the clone is expanded.

>TRBJ1-1|TRBV5-4|.|.
TGTGCCAGCAGCTTGGGGGGCCAGGGTCGGTCCTTCTCTGAAGCTTTCTTT
CASSLGGQGRSFSEAFF
>TRBJ1-5|TRBV5-1|.|.
TGCGCCAGCAGTGGGGGGTGGAATCAGCCCCAGCATTTT
CASSGGWNQPQHF
>TRBJ2-5|TRBV28|.|.
TGTGCCAGCAGGGAGGCCCTCCAAGAGACCCAGTACTTC
CASREALQETQYF
>TRBJ1-2|TRBV5-6|.|.
TGTGCCAGCAGCTTGGGGCAGTACCACTATGGCTACACCTTC
CASSLGQYHYGYTF
>TRBJ2-7|TRBV5-4|.|few
TGTGCCAGCAGCTCGGGAGCGGCGACTAGGGAGCAGTACTTC
CASSSGAATREQYF
>TRBJ2-1|TRBV6-5|.|.
TGTGCCAGCAGCCCGCCCGGGTTAAGGGGCCATGAGCAGTTCTTC
CASSPPGLRGHEQFF
>TRBJ2-5|TRBV29-1|.|.
TGCAGCGTCTTCCGGGCCAGGGGAGAGACCCAGTACTTC
CSVFRARGETQYF
>TRBJ2-7|TRBV11-1|TRBD1|.
TGTGCCAGCAGCCCGGACAGGGGGCTGTTCGAGCAGTACTTC
CASSPDRGLFEQYF
>TRBJ1-4|TRBV6-4|.|.
TGTGCCAGCAGTGACTCCCAAATGGCGGCAACTAATGAAAAACTGTTTTTT
CASSDSQMAATNEKLFF
>TRBJ2-5|TRBV7-9|.|.
TGTGCCAGCAGCTCGATCCAGGGGGGAGGAGAGACCCAGTACTTC
CASSSIQGGGETQYF
>TRBJ2-7|TRBV4-1|TRBD2|.
TGCGCCAGCAGCCAAATTGCGGGGGGGGGCGAGCAGTACTTC
CASSQIAGGGEQYF
>TRBJ2-2|TRBV5-6|.|.
TGTGCCAGCAGCTCACCCCCGGGAAAGAGCACCGGGGAGCTGTTTTTT
CASSSPPGKSTGELFF
>TRBJ2-5|TRBV9|.|.
TGTGCCAGCAGCGTAGTCCCAGGCCAAGAGACCCAGTACTTC
CASSVVPGQETQYF
>TRBJ2-2|TRBV7-8|TRBD1|.
TGTGCCAGCAGCACCACAGGGGTCGGGACCGGGGAGCTGTTTTTT
CASSTTGVGTGELFF
>TRBJ2-7|TRBV5-8|TRBD1|once
TGTGCCAGCAGCCCCGGACAGGGTTCCCACGAGCAGTACTTC
CASSPGQGSHEQYF
>TRBJ1-4|TRBV30|.|.
TGTGCCTGGAGTGAACAGGGAACTGAAAAACTGTTTTTT
CAWSEQGTEKLFF
>TRBJ2-7|TRBV7-9|.|medium-sized
TGTGCCAGCAGCCCCCCGGGGGAGCCCTACGAGCAGTACTTC
CASSPPGEPYEQYF
>TRBJ2-5|TRBV5-6|.|few
TGTGCCAGCAGCTTCCTACAAGAGACCCAGTACTTC
CASSFLQETQYF
>TRBJ1-1|TRBV2|.|.
TGTGCCAGCAGTGTCTACAGAGCGAACACTGAAGCTTTCTTT
CASSVYRANTEAFF
>TRBJ2-7|TRBV6-7|TRBD2|.
TGTGCCAGCAGTTACTCCTTGCGGGAGGAATACGAGCAGTACTTC
CASSYSLREEYEQYF
>TRBJ1-1|TRBV19|TRBD1|.
TGTGCCAGTAGTACACCCCCGGGACAGGGTCGCACTGAAGCTTTCTTT
CASSTPPGQGRTEAFF
>TRBJ2-7|TRBV4-3|TRBD2|.
TGCGCCAGCAGCCAAGATCGGGGGGTCTCCTACGAGCAGTACTTC
CASSQDRGVSYEQYF
>TRBJ1-2|TRBV4-3|.|.
TGCGCCAGCAGCCAAGTTTGGAAGGGAGACTATGGCTACACCTTC
CASSQVWKGDYGYTF
>TRBJ2-2|TRBV11-2|TRBD1|.
TGTGCCAGCAGCTCGACCCAGGGGGCGGTCGGGGAGCTGTTTTTT
CASSSTQGAVGELFF
>TRBJ2-5|TRBV9|TRBD1|.
TGTGCCAGCAGCTACCAGACAGGGGGCCGGGGAGAGACCCAGTACTTC
CASSYQTGGRGETQYF
>TRBJ2-1|TRBV4-3|.|.
TGCGCCAGCAGCCGGAACCGGGGTTCTGATGAGCAGTTCTTC
CASSRNRGSDEQFF
>TRBJ2-2|TRBV13|TRBD1|.
TGTGCCAGCAGCTCCTGGACAGGGGGGGCCGGGGAGCTGTTTTTT
CASSSWTGGAGELFF
>TRBJ2-7|TRBV4-2|.|.
TGTGCCAGCAGCCAAGATTCTCTAGAGTACGAGCAGTACTTC
CASSQDSLEYEQYF
>TRBJ1-2|TRBV4-1|.|.
TGCGCCAGCAGCCAAGATCCTCAGGGCAGCTATGGCTACACCTTC
CASSQDPQGSYGYTF
>TRBJ2-7|TRBV15|TRBD2|.
TGTGCCACCAGCAGTACACTAGCGGGAGCCTACTTTGCCTACGAGCAGTACTTC
CATSSTLAGAYFAYEQYF
>TRBJ2-7|TRBV18|TRBD2|once
TGTGCCAGCTCACCCGCTAGCGGGTCCTACGAGCAGTACTTC
CASSPASGSYEQYF